This is a list of T cell receptor beta chains from one sample in a study of CD8 T cells in ankylosing spondylitis. TCRdb re-called the 5' RACE reads through MiXCR, storing one row per CDR3 protein. The sample has some 140,000 distinct CDR3 sequences; roughly 8% are singletons. Sample: synovial fluid, either unsorted or a sorted T cell fraction (not recorded which). The receptors were gathered from a male donor with ankylosing spondylitis. Both conserved end residues are part of each CDR3. Fields, in order: V gene, clone size, J gene, D gene, CDR3 DNA, CDR3 protein. A D gene is named only where the DNA matches it firmly. Rows may omit the clone size; those that give it use once, few, many or a size class.

v_gene: TRBV28; abundance: few; j_gene: TRBJ2-7; d_gene: TRBD1; CDR3nt: TGTGCCAGCACCCCTGCGGGGCTGACAGGGGGCTACGAGCAGTACTTC; CDR3aa: CASTPAGLTGGYEQYF
v_gene: TRBV4-1; abundance: many; j_gene: TRBJ2-7; d_gene: TRBD2; CDR3nt: TGCGCCAGCAGATCCACCGGGACTAGCGGGAGAGGCGAGCAGTACTTC; CDR3aa: CASRSTGTSGRGEQYF
v_gene: TRBV6-5; abundance: many; j_gene: TRBJ2-7; d_gene: NA; CDR3nt: TGTGCCAGCAGTTTGTCGGCAGGGAATCTCGAGCAGTACTTC; CDR3aa: CASSLSAGNLEQYF
v_gene: TRBV6-5; abundance: NA; j_gene: TRBJ1-2; d_gene: NA; CDR3nt: TGTGCCAGCAGTTACGGCCAGGAAAACTATGGCTACACCTTC; CDR3aa: CASSYGQENYGYTF
v_gene: TRBV7-2; abundance: NA; j_gene: TRBJ1-5; d_gene: NA; CDR3nt: TGTGCCAGCAGCTTCCAGGGGTACAATCAGCCCCAGCATTTT; CDR3aa: CASSFQGYNQPQHF
v_gene: TRBV28; abundance: many; j_gene: TRBJ1-1; d_gene: NA; CDR3nt: TGTGCCGCGGAGGCGAACACTGAAGCTTTCTTT; CDR3aa: CAAEANTEAFF
v_gene: TRBV7-3; abundance: NA; j_gene: TRBJ1-3; d_gene: NA; CDR3nt: TGTGCCAGCAGCTTAACGGGCGGCTCTGGAAACACCATATATTTT; CDR3aa: CASSLTGGSGNTIYF
v_gene: TRBV4-3; abundance: many; j_gene: TRBJ2-7; d_gene: TRBD2; CDR3nt: TGCGCCAGCAGCGAACTAGCGGGGGCCCACACCTACGAGCAGTACTTC; CDR3aa: CASSELAGAHTYEQYF
v_gene: TRBV11-2; abundance: few; j_gene: TRBJ2-2; d_gene: NA; CDR3nt: TGTGCCAGCAGCCCCCTAGGGCCCGGGGAGCTGTTTTTT; CDR3aa: CASSPLGPGELFF
v_gene: TRBV19; abundance: NA; j_gene: TRBJ2-3; d_gene: TRBD2; CDR3nt: TGTGCCAGTAAGACTAGCTCGGGCACAGATACGCAGTATTTT; CDR3aa: CASKTSSGTDTQYF
v_gene: TRBV11-2; abundance: NA; j_gene: TRBJ2-4; d_gene: NA; CDR3nt: TGTGCCAGCAGCTTAGGGTCGGGCGGGGCAAACATTCAGTACTTC; CDR3aa: CASSLGSGGANIQYF
v_gene: TRBV5-1; abundance: many; j_gene: TRBJ1-1; d_gene: NA; CDR3nt: TGCGCCAGCAGCTTGGTGGGGCAGGGGAACACTGAAGCTTTCTTT; CDR3aa: CASSLVGQGNTEAFF
v_gene: TRBV30; abundance: NA; j_gene: TRBJ1-5; d_gene: NA; CDR3nt: TGTGCCTGGAGTGGCACAGAGCGCAATCAGCCCCAGCATTTT; CDR3aa: CAWSGTERNQPQHF
v_gene: TRBV6-5; abundance: many; j_gene: TRBJ1-1; d_gene: NA; CDR3nt: TGTGCCGCCCGGGGACTTTACACTGAAGCTTTCTTT; CDR3aa: CAARGLYTEAFF
v_gene: TRBV5-1; abundance: many; j_gene: TRBJ2-5; d_gene: NA; CDR3nt: TGCGCCAGCAGCTTGACTAGCCTCCAAGAGACCCAGTACTTC; CDR3aa: CASSLTSLQETQYF
v_gene: TRBV6-5; abundance: many; j_gene: TRBJ1-2; d_gene: NA; CDR3nt: TGTGCCAGCAGTAACGACAGGCACAGCGGCTACACCTTC; CDR3aa: CASSNDRHSGYTF
v_gene: TRBV10-1; abundance: NA; j_gene: TRBJ2-7; d_gene: NA; CDR3nt: TGCGCCAGCAGTGAGTCGGTCTTAGTCGGCGGCTACGAGCAGTACTTC; CDR3aa: CASSESVLVGGYEQYF
v_gene: TRBV7-8; abundance: NA; j_gene: TRBJ1-1; d_gene: NA; CDR3nt: TGTGCCAGCAGCAGGCGGACAGAAATCTACACTGAAGCTTTCTTT; CDR3aa: CASSRRTEIYTEAFF
v_gene: TRBV3-1; abundance: NA; j_gene: TRBJ2-5; d_gene: NA; CDR3nt: TGTGCCAGCAGCCGGCGGCAGGCGGAAGAGACCCAGTACTTC; CDR3aa: CASSRRQAEETQYF
v_gene: TRBV5-1; abundance: many; j_gene: TRBJ2-7; d_gene: NA; CDR3nt: TGCGCCAGCAGCAGGGGACCGGGGGACGAGCAGTACTTC; CDR3aa: CASSRGPGDEQYF
v_gene: TRBV29-1; abundance: many; j_gene: TRBJ2-3; d_gene: NA; CDR3nt: TGCAGCGTTGGGTCCCGGGGAAGCACAGATACGCAGTATTTT; CDR3aa: CSVGSRGSTDTQYF
v_gene: TRBV11-3; abundance: few; j_gene: TRBJ2-2; d_gene: NA; CDR3nt: TGTGCCAGCAGCTTAGTAGGCCACACCGGGGAGCTGTTTTTT; CDR3aa: CASSLVGHTGELFF
v_gene: TRBV10-3; abundance: many; j_gene: TRBJ2-5; d_gene: NA; CDR3nt: TGTGCCATCAGTGAGGCGAGGGGGGAGACCCAGTACTTC; CDR3aa: CAISEARGETQYF
v_gene: TRBV5-1; abundance: many; j_gene: TRBJ2-7; d_gene: NA; CDR3nt: TGCGCCAGCAGCTCCTATGGGGCACCCCTGGGGGAGCAGTACTTC; CDR3aa: CASSSYGAPLGEQYF
v_gene: TRBV27; abundance: NA; j_gene: TRBJ2-1; d_gene: TRBD2; CDR3nt: TGTGCCACCCAGCGGGGTTCCTACAATGAGCAGTTCTTC; CDR3aa: CATQRGSYNEQFF
v_gene: TRBV27; abundance: NA; j_gene: TRBJ1-1; d_gene: TRBD1; CDR3nt: TGTGCCAGCAGTTTTTACAGGGGCGGGGTGAACACTGAAGCTTTCTTT; CDR3aa: CASSFYRGGVNTEAFF
v_gene: TRBV9; abundance: NA; j_gene: TRBJ2-1; d_gene: TRBD2; CDR3nt: TGTGCCAGCAGCGTAGGGGGAGGGATGGGCTCCTACAATGAGCAGTTCTTC; CDR3aa: CASSVGGGMGSYNEQFF
v_gene: TRBV29-1; abundance: few; j_gene: TRBJ1-4; d_gene: NA; CDR3nt: TGCAGCTATGCCCTAGGTGCAACTAATGAAAAACTGTTTTTT; CDR3aa: CSYALGATNEKLFF
v_gene: TRBV3-1; abundance: many; j_gene: TRBJ1-2; d_gene: NA; CDR3nt: TGTGCCAGCAGCCAAGGAGCTGGCTACACCTTC; CDR3aa: CASSQGAGYTF
v_gene: TRBV6-6; abundance: many; j_gene: TRBJ2-2; d_gene: NA; CDR3nt: TGTGCCAGCAGTTACGGGATAACCGGGGAGCTGTTTTTT; CDR3aa: CASSYGITGELFF
v_gene: TRBV20-1; abundance: many; j_gene: TRBJ2-5; d_gene: NA; CDR3nt: TGCAGTGCTAGAGCTGGCGGGAAAGAGACCCAGTACTTC; CDR3aa: CSARAGGKETQYF
v_gene: TRBV28; abundance: NA; j_gene: TRBJ2-6; d_gene: TRBD2; CDR3nt: TGTGCCGCGGGGGGTGGTGGGGCCAACGTCCTGACTTTC; CDR3aa: CAAGGGGANVLTF
v_gene: TRBV12-3/TRBV12-4; abundance: few; j_gene: TRBJ1-6; d_gene: TRBD1; CDR3nt: TGTGCCAGCAGTCTGAGGACAGGTACCAATTCACCCCTCCACTTT; CDR3aa: CASSLRTGTNSPLHF
v_gene: TRBV4-1; abundance: many; j_gene: TRBJ2-5; d_gene: TRBD2; CDR3nt: TGCGCCAGCAGCCAAGCACTAGCGGGGGGCTCAAGGGAGACCCAGTACTTC; CDR3aa: CASSQALAGGSRETQYF
v_gene: TRBV2; abundance: few; j_gene: TRBJ1-2; d_gene: NA; CDR3nt: TGTGCCAGCAGTGAAGTTAACTATGGCTACACCTTC; CDR3aa: CASSEVNYGYTF
v_gene: TRBV7-2; abundance: few; j_gene: TRBJ2-3; d_gene: NA; CDR3nt: TGTGCCAGCAGTTCGGAGGTTACAGATACGCAGTATTTT; CDR3aa: CASSSEVTDTQYF
v_gene: TRBV20-1; abundance: few; j_gene: TRBJ2-7; d_gene: TRBD2; CDR3nt: TGCAGTGCTAGAGGACTAGCGGGACATTACGAGCAGTACTTC; CDR3aa: CSARGLAGHYEQYF
v_gene: TRBV20-1; abundance: NA; j_gene: TRBJ1-2; d_gene: NA; CDR3nt: TGCAGTGCCTCACTCGGTGGGGTGGCAGGCTATGGCTACACCTTC; CDR3aa: CSASLGGVAGYGYTF